The 3 T cell receptor beta chains below were found in one sample sequenced in a study of T cell clonotyping in hematopoietic cell transplantation. TCRdb keeps only in-frame clones here, not all; method: immunoSEQ multiplex PCR. Here the sample spans tens of thousands of clones, 90% to 95% being singletons. Time point of the sample: recipient sample about 28 days before transplant, after cytoreduction. The sample was peripheral blood mononuclear cells, taken before stem cell transplant. Receptors originate from a man aged 35-49 years with chronic myeloid leukemia. Some clones in this sample may be carry-over from other donors' samples.

The chain couples TRBV9 to TRBJ2-3, with D maybe TRBD2 (5 bases). The CDR3 extends over 16 amino acids. Germline CDR1 reads SGDLS; CDR2 reads YYNGEE. Trimming took off 0 bases at V and 6 bases at J, with 17 bases between the two ends. CDR3 sequence (DNA): TGTGCCAGCAGCGTAGGACCCCCGGGGTCTTCGGATACGCAGTATTTT. Translated: CASSVGPPGSSDTQYF.

This clone was counted a few times. The chain recombines TRBV13 with TRBJ2-7; D is unclear. V lost 2 bases, J lost 0 bases, and 2 bases lay in between. The CDR3 is 12 residues long. Looked up from germline, CDR1 is PRHDT and CDR2 is FYEKMQ (reference sequence). In DNA, the CDR3 is TGTGCCAGCAGCTTAAGCTCCTACGAGCAGTACTTC. Translation gives CASSLSSYEQYF.

The V gene is TRBV28, the J gene TRBJ2-5, with TRBD1 identical over 9 bases. After removal of 4 bases from V and 4 bases from J, the junction contained 4 bases not matched to a gene. Germline lookup yields CDR1 MDHEN and CDR2 SYDVKM. CDR3 size: 14 residues. DNA of the CDR3: TGTGCCAGCAGTTACAGGGGGCGCTCAGAGACCCAGTACTTC. This sequence encodes CASSYRGRSETQYF.